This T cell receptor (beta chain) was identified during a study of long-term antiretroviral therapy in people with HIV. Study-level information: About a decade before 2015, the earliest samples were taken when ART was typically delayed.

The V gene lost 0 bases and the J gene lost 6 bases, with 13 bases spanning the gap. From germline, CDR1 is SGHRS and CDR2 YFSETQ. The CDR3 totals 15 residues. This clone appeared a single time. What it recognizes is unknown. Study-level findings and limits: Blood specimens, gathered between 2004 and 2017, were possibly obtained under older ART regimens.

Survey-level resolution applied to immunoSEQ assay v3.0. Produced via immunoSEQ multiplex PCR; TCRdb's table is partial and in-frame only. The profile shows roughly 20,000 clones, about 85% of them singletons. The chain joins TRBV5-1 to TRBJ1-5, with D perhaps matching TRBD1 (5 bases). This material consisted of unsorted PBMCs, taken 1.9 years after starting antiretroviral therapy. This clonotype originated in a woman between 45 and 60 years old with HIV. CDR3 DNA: TGCGCCAGCAGCTTGGCCGTAGGGGCTGGTCAGCCCCAGCATTTT. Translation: CASSLAVGAGQPQHF.